Shown below are 3 T cell receptor beta chains from a single sample sequenced in a study of control samples from healthy donors and cancer patients. TCRdb's copy holds only in-frame clones and misses some; the assay was immunoSEQ multiplex PCR. The data show about 52,000 clones, 85% to 95% seen once. The sample consisted of blood. These TCRs come from a man aged 30 to 45 in good health.

V gene TRBV7-2 combines with J gene TRBJ2-7; TRBD1 matches at 8 bases. Germline V gene data show CDR1 as SGHTA and CDR2 as FQGNSA. This CDR3 contains 14 residues. Trimming took 3 bases from V and 0 from J; bases not matched to a gene: 1. CDR3 DNA sequence: TGTGCCAGCAGCTTGGGGACAGGCTCCTACGAGCAGTACTTC. Its translation: CASSLGTGSYEQYF.

This chain uses TRBV6-7 with TRBJ2-2, with 7 bases identical to TRBD2. TRBV6-7 is recorded as an ORF, its role being uncertain. The CDR3 length is 16 residues. Trimming at V came to 5 bases and at J to 1 base, leaving 7 bases not matched to a gene. The CDR3 region is CASSPSPGGNTGELFF. CDR3 coding DNA: TGTGCCAGCAGTCCATCCCCGGGGGGGAACACCGGGGAGCTGTTTTTT.

This rearrangement joins TRBV6-5 to TRBJ2-2; 7 bases map to TRBD1. The V gene's germline CDR1 is MNHEY and CDR2 SVGAGI. The CDR3 contains 15 residues. With 6 bases clipped from V and 7 bases from J, the junction kept 11 bases outside the gene matches. The DNA of the CDR3 is TGTGCCAGCAGAACAGAGGGGGCTAGTGTCGGGGAGCTGTTTTTT. Translating gives CASRTEGASVGELFF.